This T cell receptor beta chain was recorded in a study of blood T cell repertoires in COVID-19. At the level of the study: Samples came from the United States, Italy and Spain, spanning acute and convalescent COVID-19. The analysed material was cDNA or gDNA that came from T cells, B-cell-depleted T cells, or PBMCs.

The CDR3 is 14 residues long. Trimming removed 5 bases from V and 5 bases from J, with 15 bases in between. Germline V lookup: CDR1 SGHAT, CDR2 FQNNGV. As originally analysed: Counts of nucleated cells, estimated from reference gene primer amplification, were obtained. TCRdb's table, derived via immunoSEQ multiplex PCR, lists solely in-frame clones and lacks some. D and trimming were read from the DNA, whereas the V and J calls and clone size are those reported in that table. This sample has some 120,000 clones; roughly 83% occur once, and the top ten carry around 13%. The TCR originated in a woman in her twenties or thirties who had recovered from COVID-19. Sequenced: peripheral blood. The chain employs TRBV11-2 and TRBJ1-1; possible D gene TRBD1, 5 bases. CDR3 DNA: TGTGCCAGCAGCCGGACATGGAGCCGGACTGAAGCTTTCTTT. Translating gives CASSRTWSRTEAFF. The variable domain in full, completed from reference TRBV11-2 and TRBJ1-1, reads EAGVAQSPRYKIIEKRQSVAFWCNPISGHATLYWYQQILGQGPKLLIQFQNNGVVDDSQLPKDRFSAERLKGVDSTLKIQPAKLEDSAVYLCASSRTWSRTEAFFGQGTRLTVV.